This note documents a single T cell receptor beta chain sequence. The germline V and J ends were trimmed by 10 bases and 0 bases, with 13 bases remaining between them. Per germline, CDR1 ENHRY and CDR2 SYGVKD. The CDR3 extends over 15 amino acids. The entry originates in a study of shared clonotypes between healthy human individuals. Only in-frame clones appear in the TCRdb table, and some are missing; sequencing was by immunoSEQ multiplex PCR. The top ten clones hold 0.11% to 0.15% of a sample with 2 million to 3 million clones, just over 90% of them seen once. This TCR derives from a man between 18 and 35 years old in good health. Sequencing input: naive CD4+ T cells sorted from blood. Described subset: CD45RA+ positively selected. The V and J genes are TRBV10-3 and TRBJ2-6; D gene unclear. CDR3 in DNA: TGTGCCACTTCCTCTACAGTCTCTGGGGCCAACGTCCTGACTTTC. It is translated as CATSSTVSGANVLTF.